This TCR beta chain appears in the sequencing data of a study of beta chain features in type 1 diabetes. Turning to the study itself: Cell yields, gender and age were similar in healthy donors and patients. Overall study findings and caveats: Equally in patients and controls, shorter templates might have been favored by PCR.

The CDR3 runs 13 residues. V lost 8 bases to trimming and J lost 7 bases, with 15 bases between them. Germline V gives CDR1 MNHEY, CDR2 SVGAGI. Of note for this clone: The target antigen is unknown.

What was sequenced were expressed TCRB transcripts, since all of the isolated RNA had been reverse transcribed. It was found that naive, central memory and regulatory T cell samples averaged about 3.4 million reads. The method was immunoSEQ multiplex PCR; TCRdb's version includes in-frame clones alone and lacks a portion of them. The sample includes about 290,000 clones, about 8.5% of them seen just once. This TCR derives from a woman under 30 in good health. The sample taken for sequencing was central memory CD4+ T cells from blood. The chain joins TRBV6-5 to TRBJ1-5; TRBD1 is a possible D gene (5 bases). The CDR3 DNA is TGTGCCAGCTCCAACCAGGGTTACCAGCCCCAGCATTTT. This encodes CASSNQGYQPQHF.